A selection of T cell receptor beta chains follows, all from one sample in a study of blood T cell repertoires in COVID-19. Profiling relied on immunoSEQ multiplex PCR, and the TCRdb table lists in-frame clones only, not all of them. The sample includes some 250,000 clones, around nine tenths seen only once; the top ten take roughly 4%. The sequenced sample was PBMCs or T cells enriched from blood (not recorded which). The receptors stem from a young woman with acute COVID-19. The CDR3 runs from the conserved cysteine through the conserved F or W. The D gene is left open where the match is weak. Expanded clones are given a class, and other clones once, few, many or no size at all.

abundance	v_gene	len	j_gene	d_gene	CDR3aa	CDR3nt
few	TRBV9	14	TRBJ2-7	-	CASSVTTRPYEQYF	TGTGCCAGCAGCGTTACGACAAGGCCCTACGAGCAGTACTTC
-	TRBV12-3/TRBV12-4	12	TRBJ1-5	-	CASSFPDQPQHF	TGTGCCAGCAGTTTCCCCGATCAGCCCCAGCATTTT
-	TRBV30	14	TRBJ1-6	-	CAWSVAGYNSPLHF	TGTGCCTGGAGTGTAGCAGGGTATAATTCACCCCTCCACTTT
-	TRBV7-3	16	TRBJ1-2	TRBD1	CASSSRTGGAYNGYTF	TGTGCCAGCAGCTCGCGGACAGGGGGCGCATACAATGGCTACACCTTC
-	TRBV7-8	17	TRBJ2-3	TRBD2	CASSSDPPGGRPDTQYF	TGTGCCAGCAGCTCAGACCCACCGGGAGGGCGTCCAGATACGCAGTATTTT
-	TRBV5-1	14	TRBJ2-7	TRBD1	CASSFGTAPYEQYF	TGCGCCAGCAGCTTTGGGACAGCTCCCTACGAGCAGTACTTC
-	TRBV7-8	14	TRBJ1-1	-	CASSYNRDGTEAFF	TGTGCCAGCAGCTATAACAGGGACGGGACTGAAGCTTTCTTT
-	TRBV28	15	TRBJ1-2	-	CASSFGSRQQDRSTF	TGTGCCAGCAGTTTTGGATCTAGGCAGCAAGATCGGAGCACCTTC
once	TRBV28	14	TRBJ1-3	TRBD1	CASSITGDGNTIYF	TGTGCCAGCAGTATTACAGGGGATGGAAACACCATATATTTT
once	TRBV6-5	14	TRBJ2-2	-	CASSYSEGTGELFF	TGTGCCAGCAGTTACTCGGAGGGGACCGGGGAGCTGTTTTTT
-	TRBV19	16	TRBJ1-6	TRBD1	CASSMGTGAQNSPLHF	TGTGCCAGTAGTATGGGGACAGGGGCCCAGAACTCACCCCTCCACTTT
-	TRBV3-1/TRBV3-2	15	TRBJ1-5	TRBD1	CASSQYQGADQPQHF	TGTGCCAGCAGCCAATACCAGGGGGCTGACCAGCCCCAGCATTTT
-	TRBV10-3	17	TRBJ2-2	TRBD2	CAISELAGGPDTGELFF	TGTGCCATCAGTGAACTAGCGGGGGGGCCTGACACCGGGGAGCTGTTTTTT
-	TRBV29-1	16	TRBJ2-5	TRBD1	CSVARHPDRAQETQYF	TGCAGCGTTGCGCGCCACCCCGACAGGGCGCAAGAGACCCAGTACTTC
-	TRBV6-5	14	TRBJ2-5	TRBD1	CASRDTGEGETQYF	TGTGCCAGCAGGGACACAGGGGAAGGAGAGACCCAGTACTTC
-	TRBV19	14	TRBJ1-2	TRBD1	CASNPTGGSYGYTF	TGTGCCAGTAACCCGACAGGGGGTAGCTATGGCTACACCTTC
-	TRBV11-2	13	TRBJ1-1	-	CASSSQGEGRAFF	TGTGCCAGCAGCTCCCAAGGGGAGGGTAGAGCTTTCTTT
-	TRBV18	15	TRBJ1-1	TRBD1	CASSPLEGAATEAFF	TGTGCCAGCTCACCGTTAGAGGGGGCCGCCACTGAAGCTTTCTTT
-	TRBV24-1	18	TRBJ1-5	TRBD1	CATSGPGTGVGGNQPQHF	TGTGCCACCAGTGGCCCCGGGACAGGGGTAGGCGGCAATCAGCCCCAGCATTTT
once	TRBV2	12	TRBJ1-2	-	CASSPWGRGYTF	TGTGCCAGCAGCCCTTGGGGGCGGGGCTACACCTTC
-	TRBV18	15	TRBJ1-5	TRBD1	CASSAGQGIYQPQHF	TGTGCCAGCTCAGCCGGACAGGGAATCTATCAGCCCCAGCATTTT
once	TRBV28	15	TRBJ2-7	TRBD2	CASSSPGLAEGEQYF	TGTGCCAGCAGTTCACCGGGACTAGCCGAGGGGGAGCAGTACTTC
-	TRBV10-3	13	TRBJ2-7	TRBD1	CAISGKTGIEQYF	TGTGCCATCAGTGGCAAGACAGGGATCGAGCAGTACTTC
once	TRBV11-2	14	TRBJ1-6	TRBD1	CASSSQGAVSPLHF	TGTGCCAGCAGCTCCCAGGGGGCGGTTTCACCCCTCCACTTT
few	TRBV30	14	TRBJ1-1	-	CACERGIVNTEAFF	TGTGCCTGCGAAAGGGGCATTGTGAACACTGAAGCTTTCTTT
-	TRBV27	18	TRBJ1-5	-	CASSLRGAGTYSNQPQHF	TGTGCCAGCAGTTTACGGGGTGCGGGCACCTACAGCAATCAGCCCCAGCATTTT
-	TRBV5-1	16	TRBJ1-5	-	CASSRGGEGSNQPQHF	TGCGCCAGCAGCCGCGGCGGCGAGGGATCCAATCAGCCCCAGCATTTT
-	TRBV29-1	12	TRBJ1-2	-	CSAPGKPYGYTF	TGCAGCGCCCCGGGGAAGCCTTATGGCTACACCTTC
few	TRBV10-3	14	TRBJ1-5	TRBD1	CAISQGGSNQPQHF	TGTGCCATCAGCCAGGGGGGTAGCAATCAGCCCCAGCATTTT
-	TRBV5-4	16	TRBJ1-1	TRBD1	CASSTRAGTGITEAFF	TGTGCCAGCAGCACAAGGGCCGGGACAGGGATTACTGAAGCTTTCTTT
-	TRBV9	14	TRBJ2-1	TRBD2	CASSASGLANEQFF	TGTGCCAGCAGCGCCTCGGGACTAGCTAATGAGCAGTTCTTC
-	TRBV4-1	15	TRBJ1-4	-	CASSPRRATNEKLFF	TGCGCCAGCAGCCCTCGGAGGGCAACTAATGAAAAACTGTTTTTT
-	TRBV5-1	19	TRBJ2-3	TRBD2	CASSRGLAGGQPSTDTQYF	TGCGCCAGCAGCAGAGGACTAGCGGGGGGGCAACCATCCACAGATACGCAGTATTTT
once	TRBV30	13	TRBJ1-1	TRBD1	CAWDRGMNTEAFF	TGTGCCTGGGACAGGGGCATGAACACTGAAGCTTTCTTT
-	TRBV2	14	TRBJ2-6	-	CASIANAGANVLTF	TGTGCCAGCATCGCGAATGCGGGGGCCAACGTCCTGACTTTC
-	TRBV2	14	TRBJ2-3	-	CASSETEGTDTQYF	TGTGCCAGCAGTGAGACGGAGGGCACAGATACGCAGTATTTT
-	TRBV25-1	13	TRBJ1-1	TRBD1	CASRNDRGLEAFF	TGTGCCAGCAGGAATGACAGGGGACTCGAAGCTTTCTTT
-	TRBV9	16	TRBJ2-1	TRBD2	CASSVAGLASYNEQFF	TGTGCCAGCAGCGTAGCCGGACTAGCGTCTTACAATGAGCAGTTCTTC
-	TRBV19	17	TRBJ1-6	-	CASDRSPATFGGSPLHF	TGTGCCTCCGACCGCAGCCCAGCAACTTTCGGGGGTTCACCCCTCCACTTT
once	TRBV5-1	15	TRBJ2-3	-	CASRVRQPSTDTQYF	TGCGCCAGCAGAGTGCGACAGCCTAGCACAGATACGCAGTATTTT
-	TRBV7-2	14	TRBJ1-4	-	CASRQGATNEKLFF	TGTGCCAGCAGGCAGGGTGCAACTAATGAAAAACTGTTTTTT
-	TRBV10-1	15	TRBJ2-7	-	CASSDGSQGSYEQYF	TGCGCCAGCAGTGACGGATCTCAGGGGTCCTACGAGCAGTACTTC
-	TRBV13	12	TRBJ1-2	-	CASSFVGDGYTF	TGTGCCAGCAGCTTCGTCGGGGATGGCTACACCTTC
-	TRBV11-2	12	TRBJ1-2	-	CASSGGRDGYTF	TGTGCCAGCAGCGGCGGGCGGGATGGCTACACCTTC
-	TRBV10-3	11	TRBJ1-2	-	CALGEGGGYTF	TGTGCCTTGGGGGAGGGTGGAGGCTACACCTTC
-	TRBV7-9	14	TRBJ2-5	TRBD1	CASTQGQGQETQYF	TGTGCCAGCACTCAAGGACAGGGGCAAGAGACCCAGTACTTC
-	TRBV18	13	TRBJ1-1	TRBD1	CASSLAGGTEAFF	TGTGCCAGCTCACTGGCAGGGGGCACTGAAGCTTTCTTT
-	TRBV3-1/TRBV3-2	13	TRBJ1-2	-	CASSDSSNWGYTF	TGTGCCAGCAGCGACTCTTCAAACTGGGGCTACACCTTC
-	TRBV19	15	TRBJ1-5	-	CASSIGGRNNQPQHF	TGTGCCAGTAGTATAGGAGGCAGAAACAATCAGCCCCAGCATTTT
-	TRBV6-1	14	TRBJ2-3	-	CASSDVQGADTQYF	TGTGCCAGCAGTGACGTACAGGGTGCAGATACGCAGTATTTT
-	TRBV4-2	20	TRBJ2-2	-	CASSQDRAPGGAGYAGELFF	TGTGCCAGCAGCCAAGATCGGGCGCCGGGCGGGGCAGGGTACGCCGGGGAGCTGTTTTTT
-	TRBV6-5	15	TRBJ2-1	-	CASSWGSGVGDEQFF	TGTGCCAGCAGTTGGGGGTCAGGGGTGGGCGATGAGCAGTTCTTC
-	TRBV30	14	TRBJ1-5	-	CAWSSRAGDQPQHF	TGTGCCTGGAGTAGCAGGGCGGGAGATCAGCCCCAGCATTTT
-	TRBV30	12	TRBJ2-7	-	CAWSGSNYEQYF	TGTGCCTGGAGTGGGAGTAACTACGAGCAGTACTTC
-	TRBV27	18	TRBJ2-2	-	CASRIGPGAGEFAGELFF	TGTGCCAGCAGGATCGGACCGGGGGCGGGGGAATTCGCCGGGGAGCTGTTTTTT
-	TRBV12-3/TRBV12-4	13	TRBJ2-1	TRBD2	CASSTGGGWEQFF	TGTGCCAGCAGTACAGGCGGGGGATGGGAGCAGTTCTTC
-	TRBV25-1	16	TRBJ1-2	-	CASSEGLGGGLTGYTF	TGTGCCAGCAGTGAAGGGCTCGGGGGGGGACTGACTGGCTACACCTTC